This TCR beta chain was recovered during a study of shared clonotypes between healthy human individuals. General observations from the study: Naive subsets usually exceeded memory subsets in estimated richness. The study found lower generation probabilities in non-shared clonotypes than in those shared by all four donors.

Subsets obtained from CD4+ cells comprised CD45RA+ naive and CD45RA-negative memory cells. Sorted subsets were amplified in replicate PCRs using approximately 0.2 ug DNA, some 31,000 T cell genomes. Only in-frame clones appear in the TCRdb table, and some are missing; sequencing was by immunoSEQ multiplex PCR. The table lists around 2.5 million clones, over 85% of them singletons. Notes on this clone: Its matching antigen is unknown. Distinct nucleotide sequences in the sample also encode this CDR3.

CDR3 size: 15 residues. CDR1 and CDR2 from the germline V gene are SGHRS and YFSETQ. The V gene lost 0 bases and the J gene lost 1 base, with 10 bases spanning the gap. This sequence joins TRBV5-1 and TRBJ1-1; D ambiguous. The sequencing input was naive CD4+ T cells from PBMCs. The subset is: CD45RA+ positively selected. The TCR sequence derives from a man in his late teens or twenties in good health. Some clones in this sample may be carry-over from other donors' samples. The CDR3 loop is CASSLGAGANTEAFF. The CDR3 DNA follows: TGCGCCAGCAGCTTGGGGGCAGGAGCGAACACTGAAGCTTTCTTT.